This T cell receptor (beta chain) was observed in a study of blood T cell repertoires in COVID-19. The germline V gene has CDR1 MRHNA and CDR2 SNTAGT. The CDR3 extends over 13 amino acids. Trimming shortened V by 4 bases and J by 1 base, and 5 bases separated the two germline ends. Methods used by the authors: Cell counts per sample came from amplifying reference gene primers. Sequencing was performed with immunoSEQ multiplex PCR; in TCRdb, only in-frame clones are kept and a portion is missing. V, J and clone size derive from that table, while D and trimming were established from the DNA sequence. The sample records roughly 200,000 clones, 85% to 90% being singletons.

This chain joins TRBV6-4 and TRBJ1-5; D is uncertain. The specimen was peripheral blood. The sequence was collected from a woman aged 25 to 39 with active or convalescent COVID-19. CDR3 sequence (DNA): TGTGCCAGCAGTGCCTTCAGCAATCAGCCCCAGCATTTT. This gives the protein CASSAFSNQPQHF.